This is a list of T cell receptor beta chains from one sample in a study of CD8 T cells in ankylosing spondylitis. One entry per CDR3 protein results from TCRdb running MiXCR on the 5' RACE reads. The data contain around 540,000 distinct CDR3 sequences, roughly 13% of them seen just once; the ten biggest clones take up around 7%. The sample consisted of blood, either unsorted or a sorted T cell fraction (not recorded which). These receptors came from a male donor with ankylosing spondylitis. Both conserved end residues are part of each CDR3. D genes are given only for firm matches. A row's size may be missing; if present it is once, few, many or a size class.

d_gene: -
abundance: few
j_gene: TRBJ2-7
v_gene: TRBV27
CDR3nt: TGTGCCAGCAGTTTAAACCCCACCTACGAGCAGTACTTC
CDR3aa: CASSLNPTYEQYF

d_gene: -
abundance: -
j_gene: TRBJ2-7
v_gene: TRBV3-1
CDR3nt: TGTGCCAGCAGCCAAGGGGGGACTCCTGGAGACGAGCAGTACTTC
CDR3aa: CASSQGGTPGDEQYF

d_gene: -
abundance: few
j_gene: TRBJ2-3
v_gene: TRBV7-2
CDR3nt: TGTGCCAGCAACGTTGCAGGGTTGGGAGATACGCAGTATTTT
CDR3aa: CASNVAGLGDTQYF

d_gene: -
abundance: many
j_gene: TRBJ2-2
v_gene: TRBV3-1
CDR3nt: TGTGCCAGCAGCCAAGGTTGGGACAAGAACACCGGGGAGCTGTTTTTT
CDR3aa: CASSQGWDKNTGELFF

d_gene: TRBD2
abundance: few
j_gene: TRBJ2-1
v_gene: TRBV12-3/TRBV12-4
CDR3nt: TGTGCCAGCAGGCAAAGCGGGGGGTCCTACAATGAGCAGTTCTTC
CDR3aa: CASRQSGGSYNEQFF

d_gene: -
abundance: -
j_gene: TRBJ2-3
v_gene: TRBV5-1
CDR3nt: TGCGCCAGCAGCTTGCCGACTAGCACAGATACGCAGTATTTT
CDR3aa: CASSLPTSTDTQYF

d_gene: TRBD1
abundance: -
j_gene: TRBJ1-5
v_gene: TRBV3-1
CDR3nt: TGTGCCAGCAGCCAATCCGGGACAGGGGGTCAGCCCCAGCATTTT
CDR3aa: CASSQSGTGGQPQHF

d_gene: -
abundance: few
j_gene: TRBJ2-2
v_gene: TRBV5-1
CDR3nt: TGCGCCAGCAGCTTCGGCAGGTCGGACACCGGGGAGCTGTTTTTT
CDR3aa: CASSFGRSDTGELFF

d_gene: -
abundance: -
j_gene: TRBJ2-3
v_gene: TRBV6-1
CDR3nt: TGTGCCAGCAGTGTAACGGGGGTAGGGGCAGATACGCAGTATTTT
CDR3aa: CASSVTGVGADTQYF

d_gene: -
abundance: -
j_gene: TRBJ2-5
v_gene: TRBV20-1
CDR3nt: TGCAGTGCTAGTTTGCGGCAAGAGACCCAGTACTTC
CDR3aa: CSASLRQETQYF

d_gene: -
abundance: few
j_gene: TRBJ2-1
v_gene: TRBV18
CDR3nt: TGTGCCAGCTCACCACCGGATTCCTTGGTCTACAATGAGCAGTTCTTC
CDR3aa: CASSPPDSLVYNEQFF

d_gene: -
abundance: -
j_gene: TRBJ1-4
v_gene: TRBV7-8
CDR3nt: TGTGCCAGCAGCTTAGGATTCGGAAAACTGTTTTTT
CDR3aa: CASSLGFGKLFF

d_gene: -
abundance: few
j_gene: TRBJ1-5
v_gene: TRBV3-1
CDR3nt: TGTGCCAGCAGCCCGGATCGGGGACAGCCCCAGCATTTT
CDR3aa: CASSPDRGQPQHF

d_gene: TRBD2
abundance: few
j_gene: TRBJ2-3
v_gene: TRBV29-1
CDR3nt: TGCAGCGTTGATCTAGCGGGAGTATTGGATACGCAGTATTTT
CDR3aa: CSVDLAGVLDTQYF

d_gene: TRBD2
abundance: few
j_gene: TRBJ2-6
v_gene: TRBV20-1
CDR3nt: TGCAGTGCTAGAACCCGGGGGGTGGCCAACGTCCTGACTTTC
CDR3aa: CSARTRGVANVLTF

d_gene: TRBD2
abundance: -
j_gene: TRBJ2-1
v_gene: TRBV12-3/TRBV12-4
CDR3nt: TGTGCCAGCAGGGACTTGACTAGCGTCAATGAGCAGTTCTTC
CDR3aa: CASRDLTSVNEQFF

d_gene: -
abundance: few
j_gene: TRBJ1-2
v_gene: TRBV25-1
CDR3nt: TGTGCCAGCAGGAAAGAGGGGCTCCCGGGCGGCTACACCTTC
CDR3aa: CASRKEGLPGGYTF

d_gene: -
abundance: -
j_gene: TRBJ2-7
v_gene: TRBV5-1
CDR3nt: TGCGCCAGCAGCCGGAACTCGGGGAAGGGTTACGAGCAGTACTTC
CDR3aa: CASSRNSGKGYEQYF

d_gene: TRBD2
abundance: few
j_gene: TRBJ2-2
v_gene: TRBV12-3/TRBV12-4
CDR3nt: TGTGCCAGCAGTTTAGCGGGAGGGCCTTCCGGGGAGCTGTTTTTT
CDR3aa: CASSLAGGPSGELFF

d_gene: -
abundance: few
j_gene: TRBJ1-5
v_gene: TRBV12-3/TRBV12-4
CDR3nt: TGTGCCAGCAGGTCGGGCCGAGCTCTTCAGCCCCAGCATTTT
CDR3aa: CASRSGRALQPQHF

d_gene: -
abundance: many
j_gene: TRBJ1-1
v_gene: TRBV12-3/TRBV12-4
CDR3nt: TGTGCCAGCAGTTCGCGGGTTACTCCTGAAGCTTTCTTT
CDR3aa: CASSSRVTPEAFF

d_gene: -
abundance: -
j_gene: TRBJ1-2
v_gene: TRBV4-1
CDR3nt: TGCGCCAGCAGCCAAGCACGGCCCTTTGGCTACACCTTC
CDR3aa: CASSQARPFGYTF